Below, 31 T cell receptor beta chains from the same sample are listed, as sequenced in a study of regulatory T cells in long-lasting Graves disease. iRepertoire HTBI primers and Arm-PCR of CDR3 regions built TCR beta libraries. TCRdb used MiXCR to reprocess the multiplex PCR reads, holding one entry per CDR3 protein. This sample has a few hundred thousand distinct CDR3 sequences; roughly 15% occur once, and the top ten carry around 7.6%. Time point in this sample: newly diagnosed GD, antithyroid drugs for less than 3 months. Generation of the TCR library employed RNA extracted from PBMCs. The sample was also linked to a second study, of T cells in Graves' hyperthyroidism and ophthalmopathy.

The material sequenced was peripheral blood mononuclear cells (PBMCs), taken at new diagnosis, from a patient treated with antithyroid drugs. The receptors come from a woman aged 40 to 50 with Graves disease.

This clonotype was counted ten times or more. The chain is built from TRBV20-1 and TRBJ2-1, with 10 bases identical to TRBD2. CDR1 DFQATT and CDR2 SNEGSKA come from the germline V gene (reference sequence). The V and J ends lost 4 bases and 5 bases, in that order; junction bases with no gene match: 11. The CDR3 spans 16 residues. Here the CDR3 DNA reads TGCAGTGCTAAGGGGGAAGCGGGAGGGCCCAACAATGAGCAGTTCTTC. Protein sequence: CSAKGEAGGPNNEQFF.

With regard to this clonotype: This may arise from a read error, as a much more abundant clone is one base away. The chain combines TRBV7-7 with TRBJ2-1; D is possibly TRBD2 (6 bases). The CDR3 length is 16 residues. Germline CDR1 and CDR2: SSHAT and FNYEAQ (reference sequence). The CDR3, as DNA: TGTGCTGGCAGCTTAACGGAGGGACCCCCCTACAATGAGCAGTTCTTC. Its translation is CAGSLTEGPPYNEQFF.

This clonotype was seen ten or more times. The chain joins TRBV28 to TRBJ2-1; TRBD2 matches 8 bases. The germline V gene encodes CDR1 MDHEN and CDR2 SYDVKM. Losses at the gene ends were 11 bases for V and 3 bases for J; bases not matched to a gene: 12. The CDR3 loop spans 15 amino acids. Written as DNA, the CDR3 is TGTGCCTGCACCCCGGGGGGGGGGTACTACAATGAGCAGTTCTTC. Translation: CACTPGGGYYNEQFF.

There are many counts of this clonotype. V is TRBV30 and J is TRBJ2-5; possible D gene TRBD1, 6 bases. Trimming took off 3 bases at V and 4 bases at J, with 15 bases between the two ends. Germline CDR1 is GTSNPN and CDR2 is SVGIG (reference sequence). The CDR3 loop spans 14 amino acids. For the CDR3, the DNA is TGTGCCTGGAGCGGAAACAGGGTTGGAGAGACCCAGTACTTC. Its protein is CAWSGNRVGETQYF.

This clonotype has a handful of counts. The CDR3 protein is CATSTRGATDTQYF. The CDR3 DNA is TGTGCCACCAGCACCAGAGGAGCCACAGATACGCAGTATTTT. The chain employs TRBV15 and TRBJ2-3, with D unresolved. This CDR3 has 14 amino acids. With 4 bases removed from V and 2 bases from J, the gap between germline ends came to 10 bases. Germline CDR1 and CDR2: LNHNV and YYDKDF (reference sequence).

This clonotype appeared many times. V and J are TRBV11-2 and TRBJ2-3, with TRBD1 matching over 7 bases. Germline CDR1 SGHAT, CDR2 FQNNGV. The CDR3 has 14 residues. Germline trimming cut 5 bases from V and 6 bases from J; bases unmatched to any gene: 8. The CDR3 sequence: CASSPRQGRDTQYF. Here the CDR3 DNA reads TGTGCCAGCAGCCCCCGACAGGGTCGGGATACGCAGTATTTT.

The chain joins TRBV5-6 to TRBJ2-7; D unresolved. V shed 3 bases and J shed 2 bases, with 12 bases lying between them. CDR3 length: 14 amino acids. Germline CDR1 SGHDT, CDR2 YYEEEE. CDR3 loop: CASSSGIHPYEQYF. The DNA for the CDR3 is TGTGCCAGCAGCTCCGGAATTCACCCCTACGAGCAGTACTTC.

Comment on this clonotype: A single base separates this from a much larger clone, so it may be a read error. Here the CDR3 omits its conserved ending phenylalanine or tryptophan, so a read error is the likely source. This chain uses TRBV20-1 with TRBJ2-7; 9 bases align to TRBD2. V was pared by 6 bases and J by 2 bases, with 8 bases of the junction left unmatched. Germline CDR1 and CDR2: DFQATT and SNEGSKA (reference sequence). The CDR3 has 14 residues. CDR3 DNA sequence: TGCAGTGCCACCCCGGGACTAGCAACCTACGAGCAGTACTCC. Translated, it gives CSATPGLATYEQYS.

This clonotype has a handful of counts. This chain joins TRBV7-8 and TRBJ1-3; D unresolved. This CDR3 spans 15 amino acids. The V gene's germline CDR1 is SGHVS and CDR2 FQNEAQ. V shed 4 bases and J shed 0 bases, with 10 bases lying between them. CDR3 residues: CASSSPWGSGNTIYF. CDR3 nucleotide sequence: TGTGCCAGCAGCTCCCCCTGGGGCTCTGGAAACACCATATATTTT. Looking up the rest from reference TRBV7-8 and TRBJ1-3 gives the full variable domain: GAGVSQSPRYKVAKRGQDVALRCDPISGHVSLFWYQQALGQGPEFLTYFQNEAQLDKSGLPSDRFFAERPEGSVSTLKIQRTQQEDSAVYLCASSSPWGSGNTIYFGEGSWLTVV.

This clonotype was counted ten times or more. The rearrangement links TRBV7-9 to TRBJ1-4; D unresolved. The V gene lost 1 base and the J gene lost 0 bases, with 6 bases spanning the gap. The CDR3 loop spans 15 amino acids. The germline gives CDR1 SEHNR, CDR2 FQNEAQ (reference sequence). This CDR3 is CASSLDLTTNEKLFF. The CDR3 region has the DNA TGTGCCAGCAGCTTAGACCTAACAACTAATGAAAAACTGTTTTTT.

This clonotype was detected ten times or more. The rearrangement uses TRBV27 and TRBJ1-2, with D possibly being TRBD1 (5 bases). Trimming removed 0 bases at V and 5 bases at J, with 10 bases between. Germline V gene data show CDR1 as MNHEY and CDR2 as SMNVEV (reference sequence). This CDR3 comprises 14 residues. CDR3 residues: CASSLSGGGYGYTF. For the CDR3, the DNA is TGTGCCAGCAGTTTATCGGGGGGGGGTTATGGCTACACCTTC.

Worth noting for this clonotype: A much larger clone differs by one base, so this may be a read error. This CDR3 fails to terminate in the conserved phenylalanine or tryptophan, so it likely reflects a read error. V is TRBV30 and J is TRBJ2-2; the match to TRBD2 covers 13 bases. The germline V gene has CDR1 GTSNPN and CDR2 SVGIG (reference sequence). The CDR3 has 14 residues. The V gene end was trimmed by 8 bases and the J gene end by 7 bases; junction bases not matched to a gene: 7. The CDR3 is CAGGLAGVGGELFL. The CDR3 DNA follows: TGTGCCGGAGGACTAGCGGGAGTTGGCGGGGAGCTGTTTCTT.

This clonotype was detected many times. CDR3 residues: CASSIGRNRGRTEAFF. In nucleotides, the CDR3 is TGTGCCAGTAGTATAGGTCGGAACCGGGGGCGTACTGAAGCTTTCTTT. J is TRBJ1-1 and V is TRBV19; TRBD1 might be the D (6 bases). V was trimmed by 1 base and J by 5 bases, leaving 17 bases between them. Germline lookup yields CDR1 LNHDA and CDR2 SQIVND (reference sequence). CDR3 length equals 16 residues.

This clonotype was recorded at least ten times. The rearrangement links TRBV6-1 to TRBJ2-5; 11 bases are shared with TRBD2. Germline V gene sequence: CDR1 MNHNS, CDR2 SASEGT. Losses at the gene ends were 6 bases for V and 5 bases for J; bases not matched to a gene: 11. This CDR3 spans 16 amino acids. For the CDR3, the DNA is TGTGCCAGCAGCCAAGGGACTAGCGGAGGGGCGGAGACCCAGTACTTC. It is translated as CASSQGTSGGAETQYF.

This clonotype was recorded a few times. The rearrangement uses TRBV19 and TRBJ2-1; tentative D call: TRBD1 (5 bases). The CDR3 covers 16 residues. The V and J ends lost 4 bases and 0 bases respectively, with 13 bases between them. Germline V gene lookup returns CDR1 LNHDA and CDR2 SQIVND (reference sequence). CDR3 residues: CASSNRGSYSYNEQFF. Written as DNA, the CDR3 is TGTGCCAGTAGTAATAGGGGCTCCTACTCCTACAATGAGCAGTTCTTC.

This clonotype was seen many times. The genes are TRBV2 and TRBJ2-1, with D possibly matching TRBD1 (5 bases). Trimming took off 6 bases at V and 8 bases at J, with 11 bases between the two ends. The CDR3 contains 12 residues. Germline CDR1 is SNHLY and CDR2 is FYNNEI. The CDR3 DNA reads as TGTGCCAGCAGCGTTTTCAGGGATGAGCAGTTCTTC. Residues: CASSVFRDEQFF.

This chain uses TRBV5-1 with TRBJ2-3; D remains ambiguous. The V gene lost 5 bases and the J gene lost 3 bases, with 4 bases spanning the gap. CDR1 is SGHRS, CDR2 YFSETQ, per germline. CDR3 size: 11 residues. The CDR3 sequence: CASRETDTQYF. CDR3 nucleotide sequence: TGCGCCAGCAGAGAAACAGATACGCAGTATTTT. The whole variable domain, filled in from reference TRBV5-1 and TRBJ2-3, reads KAGVTQTPRYLIKTRGQQVTLSCSPISGHRSVSWYQQTPGQGLQFLFEYFSETQRNKGNFPGRFSGRQFSNSRSEMNVSTLELGDSALYLCASRETDTQYFGPGTRLTVL.

The table lists this clonotype with many counts. The chain is built from TRBV28 and TRBJ2-7, with D perhaps matching TRBD1 or TRBD2 (5 bases each). The V end lost 4 bases, the J end lost 2 bases, and 15 bases lay between the germline ends. The germline gives CDR1 MDHEN, CDR2 SYDVKM. The CDR3 consists of 15 residues. The CDR3 nucleotides read TGTGCCAGCAGTTGGGCCCGGGGCGGAACCTACGAGCAGTACTTC. Its translation: CASSWARGGTYEQYF.

This clonotype occurred many times. The V call is TRBV20-1, the J call TRBJ2-3, with D possibly being TRBD1 or TRBD2 (5 bases each). This CDR3 contains 15 residues. The V gene lost 0 bases and the J gene lost 2 bases, with 12 bases spanning the gap. Per the germline V gene, CDR1 is DFQATT and CDR2 is SNEGSKA (reference sequence). Here the CDR3 DNA reads TGCAGTGCTAGAGATGTGAGGGGATACACAGATACGCAGTATTTT. Protein: CSARDVRGYTDTQYF.

In its sample, this clonotype was seen a few times. CDR3 nucleotide sequence: TGTGCCAGCGGCGGACGTACTGAAAAACTGTTTTTT. It encodes CASGGRTEKLFF. The genes are TRBV27 and TRBJ1-4; no definite D call. There are 12 residues in the CDR3. V shed 8 bases and J shed 7 bases, with 11 bases lying between them. The germline V gene has CDR1 MNHEY and CDR2 SMNVEV (reference sequence).

J is TRBJ1-1 and V is TRBV6-1, with 7 bases identical to TRBD1. V gave up 6 bases and J gave up 0 bases; unmatched junction bases: 7. The CDR3 contains 15 residues. Germline CDR1 MNHNS, CDR2 SASEGT. Written as DNA, the CDR3 is TGTGCCAGCAGCGGACAGGTTGGGTTGAACACTGAAGCTTTCTTT. Amino acid sequence: CASSGQVGLNTEAFF.

This clonotype was seen many times. The chain couples TRBV28 to TRBJ2-1; D is perhaps TRBD2 (6 bases). Germline V lookup: CDR1 MDHEN, CDR2 SYDVKM. CDR3 length: 14 amino acids. Trimming cost V 8 bases and J 6 bases, with 17 bases left between them. The CDR3 DNA follows: TGTGCCAGCTTGGAGGGTCGACAATTCAATGAGCAGTTCTTC. This sequence encodes CASLEGRQFNEQFF.

This clonotype was recorded a few times. The junction differs from germline at one of its ends, possibly a read error. The chain combines TRBV5-6 with TRBJ2-7; D is perhaps TRBD1 (6 bases). In germline, CDR1 is SGHDT, CDR2 YYEEEE. This CDR3 spans 14 amino acids. As DNA, the CDR3 is TGTGCCAGCAGCTTGTGGGGGCCGACCTACGGGCAGTACTTC. This translates into CASSLWGPTYGQYF. Based on the CDR3 plus reference TRBV5-6 and TRBJ2-7, the full variable domain is DAGVTQSPTHLIKTRGQQVTLRCSPKSGHDTVSWYQQALGQGPQFIFQYYEEEERQRGNFPDRFSGHQFPNYSSELNVNALLLGDSALYLCASSLWGPTYGQYFGPGTRLTVT.

The chain couples TRBV4-1 to TRBJ2-2, with D uncertain. Trimming cost V 3 bases and J 6 bases, with 26 bases left between them. The CDR3 has 19 residues. Germline lookup yields CDR1 MGHRA and CDR2 YSYEKL. In DNA, the CDR3 is TGCGCCAGCAGCCATCTAAGGGATCGAAAAGGCGCCACCTCCGGGGAGCTGTTTTTT. This translates into CASSHLRDRKGATSGELFF.

This clonotype appeared many times. V usage is TRBV7-9 and J usage is TRBJ2-5; D possibly uses TRBD1 or TRBD2 (6 bases each). V dropped 4 bases and J dropped 1 base, with 13 bases sitting between them. CDR3 length: 15 amino acids. Germline assignment: CDR1 SEHNR and CDR2 FQNEAQ (reference sequence). DNA for the CDR3: TGTGCCAGCAGCTCAACAGGGAGGTCCCAAGAGACCCAGTACTTC. This translates into CASSSTGRSQETQYF. Drawing the rest from reference TRBV7-9 and TRBJ2-5, the complete variable domain is DTGVSQNPRHKITKRGQNVTFRCDPISEHNRLYWYRQTLGQGPEFLTYFQNEAQLEKSRLLSDRFSAERPKGSFSTLEIQRTEQGDSAMYLCASSSTGRSQETQYFGPGTRLLVL.

This clonotype showed up many times. This chain uses TRBV25-1 with TRBJ2-1; D may be TRBD1 or TRBD2 (5 bases each). CDR1 is MGHDK, CDR2 SYGVNS, per germline. The CDR3 has 18 amino acids. V was shortened by 1 base and J by 9 bases, with 25 bases between the two germline ends. The CDR3, as DNA: TGTGCCAGCAGTGAATGGTCCCGGGACCTTCAAGGGGAGACTGAGCAGTTCTTC. It translates to CASSEWSRDLQGETEQFF.

In this sample, this clonotype turned up many times. This rearrangement joins TRBV12-3 or TRBV12-4 to TRBJ2-2; D is perhaps TRBD1 (6 bases). V gave up 8 bases and J gave up 4 bases, with 17 bases separating them. This CDR3 comprises 15 residues. CDR3 in amino acids: CASCCRGFSTGELFF. The CDR3 coding sequence is TGTGCCAGCTGCTGCAGGGGTTTTAGCACCGGGGAGCTGTTTTTT.

The rearrangement joins TRBV7-9 to TRBJ1-1; D possibly corresponds to TRBD1 (5 bases). Deletions cut 5 bases from V and 0 bases from J, with 10 bases between. CDR3 size: 14 residues. In germline, CDR1 is SEHNR, CDR2 FQNEAQ (reference sequence). CDR3 bases: TGTGCCAGCAGCCCCGTGGGACTGAACACTGAAGCTTTCTTT. Its protein product is CASSPVGLNTEAFF.

In its sample, this clonotype was seen many times. J is TRBJ2-5 and V is TRBV6-5, with D hard to call. The CDR3 length is 17 residues. V was trimmed by 2 bases and J by 0 bases, leaving 16 bases between them. Germline V gives CDR1 MNHEY, CDR2 SVGAGI. CDR3 in amino acids: CASSYPPGEKYQETQYF. As DNA, the CDR3 is TGTGCCAGCAGTTACCCCCCGGGCGAGAAGTACCAAGAGACCCAGTACTTC.

This clonotype was seen repeatedly, ten times or more. The J gene is TRBJ2-1, the V gene TRBV28; D is possibly TRBD2 (5 bases). The CDR3 contains 16 residues. Between the trimmed V and J ends, which lost 3 bases and 4 bases, there was a span of 16 bases. Germline loops: CDR1 MDHEN, CDR2 SYDVKM. CDR3 in DNA: TGTGCCAGCAGTTTTTCCACTAGAACTCTTTACAATGAGCAGTTCTTC. Translating it yields CASSFSTRTLYNEQFF.

This chain connects TRBV5-4 to TRBJ2-3; 12 bases line up with TRBD2. From germline, CDR1 is SGHNT and CDR2 YYREEE (reference sequence). This CDR3 region has 14 residues. The V segment lost 2 bases and the J segment 6 bases; nucleotides outside the gene matches: 1. This CDR3 is CASSLLAGGDTQYF. CDR3 bases: TGTGCCAGCAGCTTACTAGCGGGAGGTGATACGCAGTATTTT.